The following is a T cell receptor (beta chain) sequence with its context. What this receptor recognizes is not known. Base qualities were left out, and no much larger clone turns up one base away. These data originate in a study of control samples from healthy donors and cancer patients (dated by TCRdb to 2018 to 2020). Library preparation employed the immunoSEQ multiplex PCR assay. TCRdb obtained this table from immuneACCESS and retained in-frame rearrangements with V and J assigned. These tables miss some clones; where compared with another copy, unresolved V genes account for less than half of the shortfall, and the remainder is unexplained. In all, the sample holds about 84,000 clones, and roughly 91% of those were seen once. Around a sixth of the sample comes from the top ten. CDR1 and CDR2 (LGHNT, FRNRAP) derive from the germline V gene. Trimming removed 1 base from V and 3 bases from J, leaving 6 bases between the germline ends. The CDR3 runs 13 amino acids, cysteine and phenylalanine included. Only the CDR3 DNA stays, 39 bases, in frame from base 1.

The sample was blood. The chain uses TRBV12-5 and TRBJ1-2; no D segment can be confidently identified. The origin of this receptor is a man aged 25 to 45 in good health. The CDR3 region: CASGLGAHYGYTF. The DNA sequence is TGTGCTAGTGGTTTGGGGGCCCACTATGGCTACACCTTC.